This T cell receptor beta chain was sequenced for a study of Ad26.COV2.S vaccination and SARS-CoV-2 variants. The overall study: The trial was COV1001 and the donor's arm was Ad26.COV2.S. Dosing was one shot or two shots 56 days apart.

V was shortened by 0 bases and J by 4 bases, with 13 bases between the two germline ends. CDR3 length: 14 amino acids. The V gene's germline CDR1 is GTSNPN and CDR2 SVGIG (reference sequence). Data came from immunoSEQ multiplex PCR; TCRdb stores just in-frame clones and leaves some out. The data contain 400,000 to 450,000 clones, around 92% of them singletons. The treatment was: around 19 received Ad26.COV2.S at low or high dose, single or two shots; 5 received placebo; per-sample allocation not given. Sampling was done on day 63 after the first vaccine or placebo injection. An adult of 18-55 years in Boston served as donor.

The clonotype comes from a person between 18 and 60 years old who received the Ad26.COV2.S COVID-19 vaccine or a placebo. The rearrangement links TRBV30 to TRBJ2-7, with D perhaps matching TRBD2 (6 bases). Sequenced material: peripheral blood, taken in a trial of Ad26.COV2.S vaccine versus placebo. The CDR3 region has the DNA TGTGCCTGGAGTGTAGAGGGTGGGGGGTACGAGCAGTACTTC. Protein: CAWSVEGGGYEQYF.